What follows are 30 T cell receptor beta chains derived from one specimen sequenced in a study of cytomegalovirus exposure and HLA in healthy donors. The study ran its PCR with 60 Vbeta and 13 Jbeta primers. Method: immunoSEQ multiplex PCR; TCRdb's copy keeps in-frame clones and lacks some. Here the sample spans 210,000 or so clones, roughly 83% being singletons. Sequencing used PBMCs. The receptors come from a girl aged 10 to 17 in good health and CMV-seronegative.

CDR3 in DNA: TGTGCCAGCAGCCAACTGGTGTCGGCAGGGGATCGCGGCTACACCTTC. It translates to CASSQLVSAGDRGYTF. The V call is TRBV7-2, the J call TRBJ1-2; tentatively, D is TRBD1 (6 bases). Germline V gene data show CDR1 as SGHTA and CDR2 as FQGNSA. The CDR3 extends over 16 amino acids. Trimming stripped 5 bases from V and 8 bases from J, with 24 bases between.

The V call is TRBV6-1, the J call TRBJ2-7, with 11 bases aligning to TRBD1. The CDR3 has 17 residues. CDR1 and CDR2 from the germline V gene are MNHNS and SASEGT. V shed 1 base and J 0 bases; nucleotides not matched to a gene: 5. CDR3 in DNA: TGTGCCAGCAGTGAAGAAACCGGGACAGGGGGCTCCTACGAGCAGTACTTC. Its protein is CASSEETGTGGSYEQYF.

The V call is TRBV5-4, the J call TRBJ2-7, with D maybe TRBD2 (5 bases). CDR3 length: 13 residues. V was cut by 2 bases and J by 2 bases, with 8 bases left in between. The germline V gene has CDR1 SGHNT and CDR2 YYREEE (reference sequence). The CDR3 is CASSFGVTYEQYF. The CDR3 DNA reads TGTGCCAGCAGCTTCGGGGTTACCTACGAGCAGTACTTC.

The CDR3 region has the DNA TGTGCCTTAAAGGGGGGGACTTACGAGCAGTACTTC. It is translated as CALKGGTYEQYF. The chain joins TRBV27 to TRBJ2-7, with a tentative D call TRBD2 (7 bases). V was pared by 11 bases and J by 4 bases, with 15 bases between. This CDR3 region has 12 residues. Germline V CDR1 and CDR2: MNHEY, SMNVEV (reference sequence).

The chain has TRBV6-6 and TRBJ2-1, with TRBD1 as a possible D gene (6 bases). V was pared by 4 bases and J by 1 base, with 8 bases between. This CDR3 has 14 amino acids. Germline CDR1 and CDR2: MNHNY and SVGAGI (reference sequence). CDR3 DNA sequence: TGTGCCAGCAGTTTGGACAGTTCCTACAATGAGCAGTTCTTC. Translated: CASSLDSSYNEQFF.

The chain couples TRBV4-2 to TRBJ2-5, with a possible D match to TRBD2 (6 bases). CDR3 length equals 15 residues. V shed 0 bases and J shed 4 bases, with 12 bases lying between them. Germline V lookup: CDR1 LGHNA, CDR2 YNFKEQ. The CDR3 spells CASSQDGGMRETQYF. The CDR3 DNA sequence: TGTGCCAGCAGCCAAGATGGGGGGATGAGAGAGACCCAGTACTTC.

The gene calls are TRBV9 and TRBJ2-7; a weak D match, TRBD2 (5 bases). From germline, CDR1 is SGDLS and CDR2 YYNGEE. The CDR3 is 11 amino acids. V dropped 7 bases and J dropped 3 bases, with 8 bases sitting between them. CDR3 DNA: TGTGCCAGCGGCCGGGACTACGAGCAGTACTTC. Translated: CASGRDYEQYF.

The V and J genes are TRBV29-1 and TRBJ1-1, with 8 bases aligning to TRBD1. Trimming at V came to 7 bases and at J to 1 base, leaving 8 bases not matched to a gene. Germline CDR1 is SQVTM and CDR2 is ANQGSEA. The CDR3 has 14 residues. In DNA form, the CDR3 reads TGCAGCGAAACAGGGGGAGCGGGGAACACTGAAGCTTTCTTT. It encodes CSETGGAGNTEAFF.

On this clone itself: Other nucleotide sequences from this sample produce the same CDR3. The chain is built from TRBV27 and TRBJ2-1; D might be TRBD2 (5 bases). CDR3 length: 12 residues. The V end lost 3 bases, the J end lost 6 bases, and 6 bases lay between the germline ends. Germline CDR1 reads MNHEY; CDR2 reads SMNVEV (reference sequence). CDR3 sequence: CASSFRGNEQFF. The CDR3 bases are TGTGCCAGCAGTTTTCGGGGCAATGAGCAGTTCTTC.

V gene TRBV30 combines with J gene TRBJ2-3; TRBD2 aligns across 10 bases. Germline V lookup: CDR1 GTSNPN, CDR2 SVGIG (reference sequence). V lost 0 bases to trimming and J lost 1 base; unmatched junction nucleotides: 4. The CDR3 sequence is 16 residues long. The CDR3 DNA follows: TGTGCCTGGAGTGTTCTAGCGGGAGCTGGCACAGATACGCAGTATTTT. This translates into CAWSVLAGAGTDTQYF.

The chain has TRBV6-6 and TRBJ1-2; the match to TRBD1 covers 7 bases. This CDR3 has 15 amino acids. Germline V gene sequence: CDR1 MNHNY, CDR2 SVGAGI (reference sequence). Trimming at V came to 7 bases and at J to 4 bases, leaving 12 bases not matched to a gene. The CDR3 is CASNPRGDSRYGYTF. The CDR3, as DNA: TGTGCCAGCAATCCAAGAGGGGACAGTCGCTATGGCTACACCTTC.

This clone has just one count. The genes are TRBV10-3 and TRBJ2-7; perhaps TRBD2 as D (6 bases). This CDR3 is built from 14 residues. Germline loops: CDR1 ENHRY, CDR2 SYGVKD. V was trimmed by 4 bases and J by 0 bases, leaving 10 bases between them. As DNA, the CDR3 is TGTGCCATCAGTGGGCGGGGAAGCTCCTACGAGCAGTACTTC. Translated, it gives CAISGRGSSYEQYF.

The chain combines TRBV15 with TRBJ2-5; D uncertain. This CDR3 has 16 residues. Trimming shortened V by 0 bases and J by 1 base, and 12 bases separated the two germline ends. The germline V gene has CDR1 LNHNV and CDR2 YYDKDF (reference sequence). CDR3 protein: CATSRDPPPGQETQYF. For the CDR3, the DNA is TGTGCCACCAGCAGAGATCCCCCGCCGGGCCAAGAGACCCAGTACTTC.

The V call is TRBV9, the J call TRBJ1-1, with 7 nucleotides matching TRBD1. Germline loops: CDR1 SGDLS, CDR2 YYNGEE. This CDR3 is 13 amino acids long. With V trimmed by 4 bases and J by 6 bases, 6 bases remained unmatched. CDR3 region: CASSLDRVSEAFF. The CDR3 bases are TGTGCCAGCAGCCTCGACAGGGTTTCTGAAGCTTTCTTT.

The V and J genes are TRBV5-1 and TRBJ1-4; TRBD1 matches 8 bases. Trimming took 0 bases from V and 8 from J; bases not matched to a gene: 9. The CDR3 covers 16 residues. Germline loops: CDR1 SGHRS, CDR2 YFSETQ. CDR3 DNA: TGCGCCAGCAGCTTGGGCCCGCAGGGGGCCGGAGAAAAACTGTTTTTT. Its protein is CASSLGPQGAGEKLFF.

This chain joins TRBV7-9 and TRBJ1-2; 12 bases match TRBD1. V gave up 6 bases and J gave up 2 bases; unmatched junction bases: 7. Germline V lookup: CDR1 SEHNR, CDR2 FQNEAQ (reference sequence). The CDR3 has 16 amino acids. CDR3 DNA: TGTGCCAGCAGTATTTCCGGGACAGGGGGCAACTATGGCTACACCTTC. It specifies CASSISGTGGNYGYTF.

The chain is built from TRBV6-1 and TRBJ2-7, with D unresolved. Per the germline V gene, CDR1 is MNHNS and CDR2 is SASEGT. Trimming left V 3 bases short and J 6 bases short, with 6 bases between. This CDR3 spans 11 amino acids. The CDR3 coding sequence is TGTGCCAGCAGTGACCCCAGCGAGCAGTACTTC. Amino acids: CASSDPSEQYF.

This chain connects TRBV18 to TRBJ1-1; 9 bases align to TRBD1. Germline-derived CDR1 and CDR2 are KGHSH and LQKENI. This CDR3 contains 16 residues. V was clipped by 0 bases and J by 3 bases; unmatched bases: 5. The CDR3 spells CASSPPRTGAYTEAFF. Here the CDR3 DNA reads TGTGCCAGCTCACCACCCCGGACAGGGGCCTACACTGAAGCTTTCTTT.

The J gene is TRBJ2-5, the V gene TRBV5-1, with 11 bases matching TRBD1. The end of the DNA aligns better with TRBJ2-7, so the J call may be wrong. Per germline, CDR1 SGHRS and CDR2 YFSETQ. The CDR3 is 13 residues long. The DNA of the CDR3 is TGCGCCAGCAAGGGACAGGGGGCCTACGAGCAGTACTTC. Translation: CASKGQGAYEQYF.

DNA for the CDR3: TGTGCCAGCAGCCCCAGGACAGGTAATGAGCAGTTCTTC. Translating gives CASSPRTGNEQFF. The rearrangement links TRBV5-4 to TRBJ2-1, with 7 bases lining up with TRBD1. The junction had 5 bases not matched to a gene; V was cut back by 4 bases and J by 7 bases. The CDR3 has 13 amino acids. Germline lookup yields CDR1 SGHNT and CDR2 YYREEE (reference sequence). The full variable domain, its missing parts supplied by reference TRBV5-4 and TRBJ2-1, is ETGVTQSPTHLIKTRGQQVTLRCSSQSGHNTVSWYQQALGQGPQFIFQYYREEENGRGNFPPRFSGLQFPNYSSELNVNALELDDSALYLCASSPRTGNEQFFGPGTRLTVL.

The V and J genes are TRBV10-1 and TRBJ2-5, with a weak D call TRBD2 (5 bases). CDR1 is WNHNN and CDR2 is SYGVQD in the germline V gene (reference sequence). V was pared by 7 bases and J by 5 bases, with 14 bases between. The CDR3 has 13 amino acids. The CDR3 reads CASTWSCGETQYF. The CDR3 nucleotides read TGCGCCAGCACTTGGTCGTGCGGGGAGACCCAGTACTTC.

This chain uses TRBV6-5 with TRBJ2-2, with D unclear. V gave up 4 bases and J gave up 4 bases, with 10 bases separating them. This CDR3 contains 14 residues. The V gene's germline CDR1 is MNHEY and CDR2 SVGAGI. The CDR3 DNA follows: TGTGCCAGCAGTTTTACAGTCTCCACCGGGGAGCTGTTTTTT. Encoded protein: CASSFTVSTGELFF.

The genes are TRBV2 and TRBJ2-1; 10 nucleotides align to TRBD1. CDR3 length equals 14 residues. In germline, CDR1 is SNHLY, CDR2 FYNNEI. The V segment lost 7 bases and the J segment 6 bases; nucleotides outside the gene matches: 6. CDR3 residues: CASTRDRGGNEQFF. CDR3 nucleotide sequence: TGTGCCAGCACTAGGGACAGGGGCGGCAATGAGCAGTTCTTC.

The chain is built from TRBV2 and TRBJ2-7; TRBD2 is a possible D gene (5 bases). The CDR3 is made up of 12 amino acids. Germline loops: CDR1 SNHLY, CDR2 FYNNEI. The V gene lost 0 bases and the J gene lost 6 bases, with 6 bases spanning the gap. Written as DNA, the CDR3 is TGTGCCAGCAGTGAAGCTCGGGGCGAGCAGTACTTC. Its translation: CASSEARGEQYF.

The DNA of the CDR3 is TGTGCCAGCAGCGTAGTGGGGGCGAATGGCTACACCTTC. Its translation is CASSVVGANGYTF. This sequence joins TRBV9 and TRBJ1-2; D may be TRBD1 (6 bases). Germline loops: CDR1 SGDLS, CDR2 YYNGEE. The CDR3 length is 13 residues. V gave up 0 bases and J gave up 6 bases, with 9 bases separating them.

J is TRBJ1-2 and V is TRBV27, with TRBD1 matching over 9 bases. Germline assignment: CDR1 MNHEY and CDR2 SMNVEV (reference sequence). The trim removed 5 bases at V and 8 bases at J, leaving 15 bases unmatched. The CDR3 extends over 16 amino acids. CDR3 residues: CASSTNTGTGFGGYTF. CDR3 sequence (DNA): TGTGCCAGCAGTACCAACACCGGGACAGGGTTTGGGGGCTACACCTTC.

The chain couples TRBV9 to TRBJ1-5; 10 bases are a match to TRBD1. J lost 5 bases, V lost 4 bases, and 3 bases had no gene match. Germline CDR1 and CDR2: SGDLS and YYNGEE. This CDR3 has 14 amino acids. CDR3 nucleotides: TGTGCCAGCAGCCCGACAGGGGGCCATCAGCCCCAGCATTTT. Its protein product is CASSPTGGHQPQHF.

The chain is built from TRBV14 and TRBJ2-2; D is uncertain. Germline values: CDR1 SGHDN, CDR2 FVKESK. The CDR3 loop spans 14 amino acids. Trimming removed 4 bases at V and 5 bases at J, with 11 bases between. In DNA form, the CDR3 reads TGTGCCAGCAGCCGTAACTCTAAAACCGGGGAGCTGTTTTTT. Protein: CASSRNSKTGELFF.

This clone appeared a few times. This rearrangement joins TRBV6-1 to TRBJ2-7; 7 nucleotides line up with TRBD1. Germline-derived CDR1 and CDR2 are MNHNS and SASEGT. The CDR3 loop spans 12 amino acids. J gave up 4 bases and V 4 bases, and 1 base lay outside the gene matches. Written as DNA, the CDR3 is TGTGCCAGCAGTGGGGACAGTTACGAGCAGTACTTC. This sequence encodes CASSGDSYEQYF.

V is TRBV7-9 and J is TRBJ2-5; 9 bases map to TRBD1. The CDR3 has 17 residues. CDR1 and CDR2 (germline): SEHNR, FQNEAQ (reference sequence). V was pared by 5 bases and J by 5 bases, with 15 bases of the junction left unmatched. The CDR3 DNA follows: TGTGCCAGCAGCGCAAACTCCCGGGACAGGGAGTGGGAGACCCAGTACTTC. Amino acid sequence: CASSANSRDREWETQYF.